This TCR beta chain was identified during a study of vaccination and CD4 T cells after COVID-19. Stated treatment: approximately nine-day PBMC culture with coronavirus spike peptide pools or control peptides (ViraFEST assay). V lost 0 bases and J lost 1, with 15 bases in between. This CDR3 comprises 16 residues. CDR1 is DFQATT, CDR2 SNEGSKA, per germline (reference sequence). In this sample, this clonotype turned up a few times. The antigen remains unidentified. With the Oncomine TCR Beta short-read assay, DNA from cultured CD4+ T cells was sequenced. TCRdb reprocessed the PCR reads with MiXCR, giving one entry per CDR3 protein. The data contain approximately 10,000 distinct CDR3 sequences, 60% to 70% of them singletons.

Specimen: CD4+ T cells from blood, cultured in vitro. The receptor was derived from a human donor who had recovered from COVID-19. The chain has TRBV20-1 and TRBJ1-1; D remains unclear. Here the CDR3 DNA reads TGCAGTGCTAGAGATTATCTACGCGGCCAGAACACTGAAGCTTTCTTT. Translated, it gives CSARDYLRGQNTEAFF.